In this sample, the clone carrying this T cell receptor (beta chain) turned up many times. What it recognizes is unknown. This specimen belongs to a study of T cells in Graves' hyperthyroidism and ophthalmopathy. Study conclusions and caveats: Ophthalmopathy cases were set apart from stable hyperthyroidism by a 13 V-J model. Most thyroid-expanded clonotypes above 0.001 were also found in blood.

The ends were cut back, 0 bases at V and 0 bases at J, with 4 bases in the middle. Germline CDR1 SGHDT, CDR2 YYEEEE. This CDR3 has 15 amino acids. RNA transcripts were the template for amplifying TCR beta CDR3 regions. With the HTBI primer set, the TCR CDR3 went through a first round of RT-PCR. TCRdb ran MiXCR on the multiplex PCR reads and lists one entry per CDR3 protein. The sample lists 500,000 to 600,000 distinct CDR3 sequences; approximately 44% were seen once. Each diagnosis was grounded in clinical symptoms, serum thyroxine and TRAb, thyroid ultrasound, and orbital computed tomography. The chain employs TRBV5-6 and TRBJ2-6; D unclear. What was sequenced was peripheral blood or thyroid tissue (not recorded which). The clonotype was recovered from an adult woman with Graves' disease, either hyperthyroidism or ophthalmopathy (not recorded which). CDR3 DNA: TGTGCCAGCAGCTTGGGCTACTCTGGGGCCAACGTCCTGACTTTC. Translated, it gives CASSLGYSGANVLTF.